Reported below is one T cell receptor (beta chain). The data originate from a study of blood T cell repertoires in COVID-19. The CDR3 runs 14 residues. Trimming cost V 5 bases and J 0 bases, with 9 bases left between them. The germline V gene encodes CDR1 SGHTS and CDR2 YDEGEE. As processed by the authors: It was from reference gene primer amplification that nucleated cell counts were estimated. Produced via immunoSEQ multiplex PCR; TCRdb's table is partial and in-frame only. The DNA gave D and trimming, while V, J and clone size come from that table. The sample has 150,000 or so clones; 75% to 90% are singletons.

V usage is TRBV5-8 and J usage is TRBJ2-1; no firm D call. Sequencing was carried out using peripheral blood. The TCR originated in a man older than 75 with acute or convalescent COVID-19. For the CDR3, the DNA is TGTGCCAGCAGACTTAAAAGCTCCTACAATGAGCAGTTCTTC. Amino acid sequence: CASRLKSSYNEQFF.